This entry lists 2 T cell receptor beta chains sequenced from one sample in a study of blood T cells in healthy people across ages (dated by TCRdb to between 2014 and 2017). The method was 5' RACE. The run used an Illumina HiSeq 2500. A second roughly 6 to 12 cycle PCR used a sample-barcoded 5' primer and a J-beta primer mix. TCRdb reworked the public reads: Q25 trimming with fastp, MiXCR clone assembly, productive beta chains retained. Entries that share a CDR3 protein sequence are merged under the most common genes and DNA. The sample table lists more than 700,000 distinct CDR3 sequences, about half of them with a count of one. The top ten clonotypes cover 15% to 20% of the sample. Sequenced input: blood. The receptors stem from a man at least 80 years old in good health.

The V and J genes are TRBV28 and TRBJ2-5; D gene uncertain. The J call may be incorrect, as the DNA end agrees better with TRBJ2-7. Germline CDR1 is MDHEN and CDR2 is SYDVKM. The CDR3 is 15 amino acids. The CDR3 protein is CASSLAGTLFYEQYF. CDR3 nucleotides: TGTGCCAGCAGTTTAGCAGGTACACTATTCTACGAGCAGTACTTC.

This sequence joins TRBV2 and TRBJ2-2; D possibly matches TRBD1 or TRBD2 (6 bases each). The ends were cut back, 5 bases at V and 3 bases at J, with 16 bases in the middle. Germline lookup yields CDR1 SNHLY and CDR2 FYNNEI. The CDR3 has 16 residues. For the CDR3, the DNA is TGTGCCAGCAGTCCTTTCAGGGGACTCCACACCGGGGAGCTGTTTTTT. The encoded protein is CASSPFRGLHTGELFF.